What follows are 21 T cell receptor beta chains derived from one specimen sequenced in a study of untreated major depressive disorder (dated by TCRdb to 2016 to 2018). General findings and caveats noted by the study authors: Sequencing confirmed higher TRBV05-01 (Vbeta 5.1) usage among CD4+ T cells of depressed patients than controls, with p = 0.040 in a one-tailed test.

Receptor amplification or capture employed the immunoSEQ multiplex PCR assay. This immuneACCESS table, as held by TCRdb, lists in-frame sequences with V and J called but not all clones. Of the missing ones, under half trace to an unresolved V gene in checked studies; the others have no known cause. The sample table holds roughly 25,000 clones, of which roughly nine tenths were seen once. Of the sample, 0.7% to 0.85% falls within the top ten clones. Antigens of these TCRs are unknown. Sequenced input: CD4+ T cells from PBMCs. All receptors derive from a woman younger than 45 with major depressive disorder.

This clone came up once. J is TRBJ1-1 and V is TRBV11-3; D is perhaps TRBD1 (6 bases). V lost 4 bases and J lost 6, with 18 bases in between. The CDR3 extends over 15 amino acids. CDR1 and CDR2 from the germline V gene are SGHNT and YENEEA. CDR3 sequence: CASSSPGRGSAEAFF. CDR3 sequence (DNA): TGTGCCAGCAGCTCCCCGGGGAGGGGGAGTGCTGAAGCTTTCTTT.

This clone was counted a few times. The chain links TRBV7-9 to TRBJ2-7, with D unresolved. With 3 bases removed from V and 2 bases from J, the gap between germline ends came to 8 bases. Germline V gives CDR1 SEHNR, CDR2 FQNEAQ (reference sequence). This CDR3 spans 13 amino acids. Here the CDR3 reads CASSLYATYEQYF. In nucleotides, the CDR3 is TGTGCCAGCAGCTTGTATGCAACCTACGAGCAGTACTTC.

The chain combines TRBV6-1 with TRBJ1-3; unclear D gene. The CDR3 extends over 13 amino acids. Germline V lookup: CDR1 MNHNS, CDR2 SASEGT. V lost 6 bases, J lost 0 bases, and 6 bases lay in between. The CDR3 DNA reads TGTGCCAGCAGGGAGAGCTCTGGAAACACCATATATTTT. It yields the protein CASRESSGNTIYF.

This chain links TRBV27 with TRBJ2-7, with a tentative D call TRBD1 (6 bases). V was shortened by 8 bases and J by 1 base, with 12 bases between the two germline ends. CDR1 MNHEY and CDR2 SMNVEV come from the germline V gene (reference sequence). This CDR3 has 13 residues. As DNA, the CDR3 is TGTGCCAGCTGGGGGCTACCTTCCTACGAGCAGTACTTC. It specifies CASWGLPSYEQYF.

J is TRBJ1-2 and V is TRBV29-1; 9 bases match TRBD1. The V gene end was trimmed by 4 bases and the J gene end by 8 bases; junction bases not matched to a gene: 8. The germline gives CDR1 SQVTM, CDR2 ANQGSEA. This CDR3 has 13 amino acids. The chain's CDR3 is CSVGGTGSGGYTF. Here the CDR3 DNA reads TGCAGCGTTGGAGGGACAGGGTCCGGAGGCTACACCTTC. Full variable domain (remainder filled in from reference TRBV29-1 and TRBJ1-2): SAVISQKPSRDICQRGTSLTIQCQVDSQVTMMFWYRQQPGQSLTLIATANQGSEATYESGFVIDKFPISRPNLTFSTLTVSNMSPEDSSIYLCSVGGTGSGGYTFGSGTRLTVV.

V usage is TRBV7-8 and J usage is TRBJ2-7; TRBD1 aligns across 10 bases. CDR3 size: 18 residues. Trimming cost V 2 bases and J 7 bases; bases outside gene matches: 17. CDR1 is SGHVS, CDR2 FQNEAQ, per germline. The CDR3 region is CASSLRGPGDRGSLEQYF. The CDR3 bases are TGTGCCAGCAGCTTAAGGGGGCCGGGGGACAGGGGTTCCTTGGAGCAGTACTTC.

This clone has more than one count but fewer than ten. The chain couples TRBV28 to TRBJ1-2; D call uncertain. Trimming took off 5 bases at V and 8 bases at J, with 12 bases between the two ends. This CDR3 is 12 amino acids long. CDR1 and CDR2 from the germline V gene are MDHEN and SYDVKM. CDR3 nucleotides: TGTGCCAGCAGTCCATCGAGGTCGGGCTACACCTTC. Translating gives CASSPSRSGYTF.

The J gene is TRBJ2-5, the V gene TRBV11-3; 9 bases are shared with TRBD1. Germline assignment: CDR1 SGHNT and CDR2 YENEEA. V gave up 5 bases and J gave up 9 bases; unmatched junction bases: 10. The CDR3 runs to 14 residues. The CDR3, as DNA: TGTGCCAGCAGCGCTACCGGGACAGGGCTTTCCCAGTACTTC. Its protein is CASSATGTGLSQYF.

V and J are TRBV2 and TRBJ2-7; D is possibly TRBD1 or TRBD2 (5 bases each). The germline V gene has CDR1 SNHLY and CDR2 FYNNEI. The length of the CDR3 is 12 residues. V was pared by 4 bases and J by 9 bases, with 13 bases between. The CDR3 sequence is CASSVIGGAQYF. CDR3 bases: TGTGCCAGCAGTGTAATTGGGGGAGCGCAGTACTTC.

This chain uses TRBV7-9 with TRBJ2-2; possible D gene TRBD2, 6 bases. V shed 10 bases and J shed 3 bases, with 18 bases lying between them. Germline V gene sequence: CDR1 SEHNR, CDR2 FQNEAQ (reference sequence). The CDR3 sequence is 15 residues long. CDR3 nucleotide sequence: TGTGCCACCGCATACGGAGGGCGAGACACCGGGGAGCTGTTTTTT. This translates into CATAYGGRDTGELFF.

The genes are TRBV4-2 and TRBJ1-3, with 10 positions matching TRBD1. The CDR3 sequence is 16 residues long. Germline CDR1 reads LGHNA; CDR2 reads YNFKEQ. V gave up 3 bases and J gave up 3 bases; unmatched junction bases: 5. CDR3 sequence: CASSQGDRGLGNTIYF. The DNA of the CDR3 is TGTGCCAGCAGCCAGGGTGACAGGGGGCTTGGAAACACCATATATTTT.

DNA of the CDR3: TGTGCCAGCAGCCCTGGGACAGGAGAGACCCAGTACTTC. Translating gives CASSPGTGETQYF. This sequence joins TRBV7-9 and TRBJ2-5; 8 bases fit TRBD1. Germline V CDR1 and CDR2: SEHNR, FQNEAQ (reference sequence). Losses at the gene ends were 5 bases for V and 4 bases for J; bases not matched to a gene: 3. The CDR3 spans 13 residues.

This clone was counted a single time. The chain carries TRBV7-8 and TRBJ2-7; D is perhaps TRBD1 (6 bases). This CDR3 contains 13 residues. Trimming cost V 5 bases and J 7 bases, with 15 bases left between them. CDR1 and CDR2 (germline): SGHVS, FQNEAQ. CDR3 nucleotide sequence: TGTGCCAGCAGCCCCCGGACAGAGCAAGAGCAGTACTTC. Protein sequence: CASSPRTEQEQYF.

This chain links TRBV15 with TRBJ2-5; D remains ambiguous. Trimming removed 4 bases from V and 3 bases from J, with 9 bases in between. The CDR3 runs to 13 residues. The germline gives CDR1 LNHNV, CDR2 YYDKDF (reference sequence). CDR3 residues: CATSIVGKETQYF. CDR3 coding DNA: TGTGCCACCAGCATTGTGGGGAAAGAGACCCAGTACTTC.

The V and J genes are TRBV18 and TRBJ2-5, with D tentatively TRBD1 (6 bases). This CDR3 contains 13 residues. The ends were cut back, 3 bases at V and 4 bases at J, with 9 bases in the middle. CDR1 and CDR2 from the germline V gene are KGHSH and LQKENI. CDR3 sequence: CASSPGQRETQYF. The CDR3, as DNA: TGTGCCAGCTCACCTGGACAGAGAGAGACCCAGTACTTC.

The V call is TRBV27, the J call TRBJ2-7; D might be TRBD1 (6 bases). Germline V gene lookup returns CDR1 MNHEY and CDR2 SMNVEV (reference sequence). V dropped 4 bases and J dropped 6 bases, with 13 bases sitting between them. The CDR3 has 13 residues. CDR3 region: CASSYRDNREQYF. As DNA, the CDR3 is TGTGCCAGCAGTTACCGGGACAATCGCGAGCAGTACTTC.

V usage is TRBV7-9 and J usage is TRBJ2-1; TRBD2 matches 7 bases. Germline values: CDR1 SEHNR, CDR2 FQNEAQ (reference sequence). J gave up 9 bases and V 4 bases, and 12 bases lay outside the gene matches. CDR3 length: 15 amino acids. In DNA form, the CDR3 reads TGTGCCAGCAGCTCGTGGGAGGGCCTTTCGAGTGAGCAGTTCTTC. It codes for CASSSWEGLSSEQFF.

V gene TRBV7-9 combines with J gene TRBJ1-4; D is uncertain. The CDR3 consists of 16 residues. Germline CDR1 and CDR2: SEHNR and FQNEAQ (reference sequence). Trimming stripped 5 bases from V and 2 bases from J, with 15 bases between. The CDR3 nucleotides are TGTGCCAGCAGCCCCCTGGGCGTGAGGACTAATGAAAAACTGTTTTTT. Its protein is CASSPLGVRTNEKLFF.

The chain has TRBV6-5 and TRBJ2-7; TRBD1 might be the D (5 bases). The CDR3 contains 14 residues. The V and J ends lost 6 bases and 2 bases respectively, with 14 bases between them. Germline-derived CDR1 and CDR2 are MNHEY and SVGAGI. Here the CDR3 DNA reads TGTGCCAGCAGACGAACAGGAGTAACCTACGAGCAGTACTTC. It specifies CASRRTGVTYEQYF.

The genes are TRBV11-2 and TRBJ2-2, with TRBD1 matching 9 bases. CDR1 and CDR2 from the germline V gene are SGHAT and FQNNGV. CDR3 length: 16 residues. V lost 5 bases, J lost 0 bases, and 4 bases stayed unmatched. The CDR3 sequence is CASSRRDRANTGELFF. For the CDR3, the DNA is TGTGCCAGCAGCCGTCGGGACAGGGCGAACACCGGGGAGCTGTTTTTT.

The J gene is TRBJ2-3, the V gene TRBV5-1, with 7 positions matching TRBD1. J gave up 0 bases and V 5 bases, and 6 bases lay outside the gene matches. This CDR3 is 15 amino acids long. The V gene's germline CDR1 is SGHRS and CDR2 YFSETQ. CDR3 DNA: TGCGCCAGCAGACGGGACAGCCCAAGCACAGATACGCAGTATTTT. It is translated as CASRRDSPSTDTQYF.